This TCR beta chain was sequenced for a study of T-cell memory formation after mild COVID-19. This clonotype has more than one count but fewer than ten. What it binds is unknown. Study conclusions and caveats: There were some responding clones in pre-infection memory, which suggested that cross-reactive memory had joined.

Trimming took 5 bases from V and 2 from J, leaving 12 bases between them. The CDR3 length is 14 residues. Per germline, CDR1 LNHDA and CDR2 SQIVND (reference sequence). cDNA libraries for TCR alpha and TCR beta, carrying sample barcodes and UMIs, came from 5'RACE with constant-segment primers. TCRdb re-called the 5' RACE reads through MiXCR, storing one row per CDR3 protein. The sample gives 270,000 or so distinct CDR3 sequences, over 15% of which show up once; around 21% is in the top ten. The origin of this receptor is a man aged 18 to 29 who had mild COVID-19 (a few samples of this study predate the infection). Cell type and time point are not known. This sequence joins TRBV19 and TRBJ1-1, with D perhaps TRBD1 (5 bases). The sequencing input was PBMCs or a T cell subset sorted from them (not recorded which). The CDR3: CASSRDFGNTEAFF. For the CDR3, the DNA is TGTGCCAGTAGTCGGGACTTTGGTAACACTGAAGCTTTCTTT.